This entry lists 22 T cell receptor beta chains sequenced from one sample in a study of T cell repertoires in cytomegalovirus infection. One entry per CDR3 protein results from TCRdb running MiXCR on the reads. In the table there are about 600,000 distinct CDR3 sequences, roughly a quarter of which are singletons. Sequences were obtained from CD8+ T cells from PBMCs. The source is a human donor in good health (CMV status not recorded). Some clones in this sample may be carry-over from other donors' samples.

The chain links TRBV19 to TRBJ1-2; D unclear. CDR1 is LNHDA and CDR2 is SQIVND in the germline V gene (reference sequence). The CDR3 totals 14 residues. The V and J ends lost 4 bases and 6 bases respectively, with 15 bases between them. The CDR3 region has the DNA TGTGCCAGTAGTACCCTTAGACGGCGGGATGGCTACACCTTC. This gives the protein CASSTLRRRDGYTF.

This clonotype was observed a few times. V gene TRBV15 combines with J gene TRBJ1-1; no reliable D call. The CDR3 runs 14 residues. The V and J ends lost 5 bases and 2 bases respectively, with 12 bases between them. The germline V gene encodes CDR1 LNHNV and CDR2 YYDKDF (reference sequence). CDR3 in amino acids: CATSPQDPNTEAFF. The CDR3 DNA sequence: TGTGCCACCAGCCCCCAGGACCCAAACACTGAAGCTTTCTTT.

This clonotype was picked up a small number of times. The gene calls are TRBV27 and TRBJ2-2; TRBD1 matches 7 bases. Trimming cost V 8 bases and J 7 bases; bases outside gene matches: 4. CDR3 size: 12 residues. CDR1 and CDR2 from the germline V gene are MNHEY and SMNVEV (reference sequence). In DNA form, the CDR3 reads TGTGCCAGCCATACAGGGGTCGGGGAGCTGTTTTTT. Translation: CASHTGVGELFF.

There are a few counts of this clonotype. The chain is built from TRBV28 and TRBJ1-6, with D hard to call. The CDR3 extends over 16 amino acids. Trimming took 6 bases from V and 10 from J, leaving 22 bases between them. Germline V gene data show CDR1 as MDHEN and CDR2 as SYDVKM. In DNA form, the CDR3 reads TGTGCCAGCAGCCCAGGAACCCTTCACCGGAGGTCACCCCTCCACTTT. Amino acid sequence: CASSPGTLHRRSPLHF. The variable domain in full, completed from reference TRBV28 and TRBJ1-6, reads DVKVTQSSRYLVKRTGEKVFLECVQDMDHENMFWYRQDPGLGLRLIYFSYDVKMKEKGDIPEGYSVSREKKERFSLILESASTNQTSMYLCASSPGTLHRRSPLHFGNGTRLTVT.

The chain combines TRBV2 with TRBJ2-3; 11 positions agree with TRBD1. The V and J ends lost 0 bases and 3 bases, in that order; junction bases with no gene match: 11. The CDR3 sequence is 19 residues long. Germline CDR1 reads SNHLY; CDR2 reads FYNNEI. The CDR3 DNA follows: TGTGCCAGCAGTGAAGCGCTAAGTGTGGGACAGGGGGTAACAGATACGCAGTATTTT. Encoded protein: CASSEALSVGQGVTDTQYF. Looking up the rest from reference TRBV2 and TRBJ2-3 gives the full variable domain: EPEVTQTPSHQVTQMGQEVILRCVPISNHLYFYWYRQILGQKVEFLVSFYNNEISEKSEIFDDQFSVERPDGSNFTLKIRSTKLEDSAMYFCASSEALSVGQGVTDTQYFGPGTRLTVL.

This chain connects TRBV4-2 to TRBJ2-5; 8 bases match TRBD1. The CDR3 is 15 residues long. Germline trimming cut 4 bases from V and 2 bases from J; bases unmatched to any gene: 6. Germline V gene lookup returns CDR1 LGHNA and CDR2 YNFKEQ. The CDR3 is CASSPPGQAQETQYF. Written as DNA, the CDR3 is TGTGCCAGCAGCCCACCGGGACAGGCTCAAGAGACCCAGTACTTC.

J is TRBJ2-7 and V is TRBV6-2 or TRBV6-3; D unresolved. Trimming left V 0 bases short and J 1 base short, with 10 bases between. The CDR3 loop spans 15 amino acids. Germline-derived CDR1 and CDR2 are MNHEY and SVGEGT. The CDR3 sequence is CASSYSPTVSYEQYV. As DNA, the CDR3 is TGTGCCAGCAGTTACTCCCCCACGGTTTCCTACGAGCAGTACGTC.

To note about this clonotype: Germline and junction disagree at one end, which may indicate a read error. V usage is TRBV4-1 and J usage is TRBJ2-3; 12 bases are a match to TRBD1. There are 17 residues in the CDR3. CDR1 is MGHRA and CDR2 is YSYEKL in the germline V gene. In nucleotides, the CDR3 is TGTGCCAGCAGCCAAGAAGGGACAGGGGGCGAAGCAGATACGCAGTATTTT. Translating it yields CASSQEGTGGEADTQYF.

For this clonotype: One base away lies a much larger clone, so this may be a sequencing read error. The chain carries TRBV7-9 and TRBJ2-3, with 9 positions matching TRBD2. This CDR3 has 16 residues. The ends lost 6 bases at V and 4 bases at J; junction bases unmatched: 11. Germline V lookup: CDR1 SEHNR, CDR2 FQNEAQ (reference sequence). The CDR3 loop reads CASRSLTRLAADTQYF. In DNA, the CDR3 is TGTGCCAGCAGATCCCTCACCCGACTAGCGGCAGATACGCAGTATTTT.

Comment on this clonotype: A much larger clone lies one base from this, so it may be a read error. As DNA, the CDR3 is TGTGCCAGCAGCTTAAGAGGGACCACAGATACGCATTATTTT. It codes for CASSLRGTTDTHYF. The gene calls are TRBV7-4 and TRBJ2-3, with D perhaps assigned TRBD1 or TRBD2 (5 bases each). Germline V gene sequence: CDR1 SGHVT, CDR2 SQSDAQ. This CDR3 spans 14 amino acids.

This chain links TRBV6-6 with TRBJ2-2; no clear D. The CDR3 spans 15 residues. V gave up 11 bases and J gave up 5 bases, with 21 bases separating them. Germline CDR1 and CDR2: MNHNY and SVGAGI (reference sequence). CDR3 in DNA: TGTGCCGCAGAGGTGGCACCTAGAAAGACCGGGGAGCTGTTTTTT. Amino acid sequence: CAAEVAPRKTGELFF.

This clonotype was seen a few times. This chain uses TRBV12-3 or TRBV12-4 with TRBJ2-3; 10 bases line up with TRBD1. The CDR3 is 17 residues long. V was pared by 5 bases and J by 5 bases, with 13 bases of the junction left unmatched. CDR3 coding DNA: TGTGCCAGCAGTCCGTGGGGCCCGGGACAGGGGAGAGATACGCAGTATTTT. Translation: CASSPWGPGQGRDTQYF.

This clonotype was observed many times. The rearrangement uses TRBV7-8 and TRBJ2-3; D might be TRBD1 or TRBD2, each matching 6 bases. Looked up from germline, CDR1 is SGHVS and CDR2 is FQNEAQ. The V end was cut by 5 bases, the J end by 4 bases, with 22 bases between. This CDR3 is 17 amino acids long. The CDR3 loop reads CASSQDPQGTGADTQYF. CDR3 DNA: TGTGCCAGCAGCCAAGACCCACAGGGCACGGGGGCAGATACGCAGTATTTT.

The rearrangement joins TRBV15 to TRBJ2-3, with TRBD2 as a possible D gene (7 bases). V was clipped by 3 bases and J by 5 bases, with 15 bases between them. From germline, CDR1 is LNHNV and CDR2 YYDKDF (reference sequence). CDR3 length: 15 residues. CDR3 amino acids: CATSSGGGRGDTQYF. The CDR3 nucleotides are TGTGCCACCAGCAGTGGGGGGGGGCGCGGAGATACGCAGTATTTT.

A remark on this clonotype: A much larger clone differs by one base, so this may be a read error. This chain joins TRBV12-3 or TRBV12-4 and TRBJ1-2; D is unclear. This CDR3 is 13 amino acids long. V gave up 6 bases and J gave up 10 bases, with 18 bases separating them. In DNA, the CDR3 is TGTGCCAGCAGCCCCCCCATCCTGGATGACTACACCTTC. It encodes CASSPPILDDYTF.

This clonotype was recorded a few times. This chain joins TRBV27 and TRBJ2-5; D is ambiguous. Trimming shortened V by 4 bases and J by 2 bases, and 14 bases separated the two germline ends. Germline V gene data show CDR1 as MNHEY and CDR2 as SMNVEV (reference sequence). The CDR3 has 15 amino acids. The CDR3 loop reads CASSSRRRLQETQYF. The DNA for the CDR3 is TGTGCCAGCAGTTCGAGACGACGGCTACAAGAGACCCAGTACTTC.

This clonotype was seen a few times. Here the CDR3 reads CASSPSGQRTDTQYF. DNA for the CDR3: TGTGCCAGCAGCCCTTCGGGACAGCGCACAGATACGCAGTATTTT. This chain connects TRBV5-5 to TRBJ2-3, with TRBD1 matching 7 bases. This CDR3 is 15 amino acids long. Germline V CDR1 and CDR2: SGHKS, YYEKEE (reference sequence). J was trimmed by 1 base and V by 4 bases; bases with no gene match: 6.

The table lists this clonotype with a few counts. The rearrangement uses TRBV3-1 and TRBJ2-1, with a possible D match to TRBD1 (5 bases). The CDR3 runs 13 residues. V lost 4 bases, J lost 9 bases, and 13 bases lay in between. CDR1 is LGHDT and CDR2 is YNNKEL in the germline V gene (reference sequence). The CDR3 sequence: CASSPPRGFEQFF. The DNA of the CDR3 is TGTGCCAGCAGCCCCCCAAGGGGCTTTGAGCAGTTCTTC.

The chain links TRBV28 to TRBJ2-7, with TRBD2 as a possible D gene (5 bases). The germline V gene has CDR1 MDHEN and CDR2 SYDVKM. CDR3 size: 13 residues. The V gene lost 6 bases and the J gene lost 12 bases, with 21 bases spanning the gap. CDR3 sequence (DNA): TGTGCCAGCAGCGACCATTTGCAGAGGGATACGTACGTC. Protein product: CASSDHLQRDTYV.

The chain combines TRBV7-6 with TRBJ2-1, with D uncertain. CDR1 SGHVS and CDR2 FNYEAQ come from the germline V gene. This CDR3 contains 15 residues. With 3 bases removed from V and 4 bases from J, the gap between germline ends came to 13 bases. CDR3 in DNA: TGTGCCAGCAGCTTCCGGGCCCCCCCGTACAATGAGCAGTTCTTC. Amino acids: CASSFRAPPYNEQFF.

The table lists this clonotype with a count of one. In nucleotides, the CDR3 is TGTGCCAGCAGCTTAGTCAGGAAGCAAGAGACCCAGTACTTC. Translation gives CASSLVRKQETQYF. The chain links TRBV7-6 to TRBJ2-5; D is uncertain. V lost 1 base to trimming and J lost 2 bases, with 8 bases between them. The length of the CDR3 is 14 residues. Germline CDR1 reads SGHVS; CDR2 reads FNYEAQ. The entire variable domain, with the rest obtained from reference TRBV7-6 and TRBJ2-5, is as follows: GAGVSQSPRYKVTKRGQDVALRCDPISGHVSLYWYRQALGQGPEFLTYFNYEAQQDKSGLPNDRFSAERPEGSISTLTIQRTEQRDSAMYRCASSLVRKQETQYFGPGTRLLVL.

The CDR3 DNA is TGTGCCACCAGCAGACCTACAGGGGTAAACTATGGCTACACCTTC. Residues: CATSRPTGVNYGYTF. V is TRBV15 and J is TRBJ1-2; 7 nucleotides align to TRBD1. The CDR3 is made up of 15 amino acids. The germline CDR1 and CDR2 sequences are LNHNV and YYDKDF (reference sequence). V shed 2 bases and J 2 bases; nucleotides not matched to a gene: 5.